This T cell receptor (beta chain) was obtained from a study of cytomegalovirus exposure and HLA in healthy donors. This CDR3 has 13 residues. Germline-derived CDR1 and CDR2 are SGHAT and FQNNGV. Trimming pared 3 bases from V and 2 bases from J, leaving 8 bases between. The method was immunoSEQ multiplex PCR; TCRdb's version includes in-frame clones alone and lacks a portion of them. This sample has 100,000 to 120,000 clones, with around 87% found just once. The clonotype originates from a woman between 25 and 40 years old in good health and CMV-seropositive. The material sequenced was PBMCs. V usage is TRBV11-2 and J usage is TRBJ2-7; D possibly corresponds to TRBD1 (6 bases). Here the CDR3 reads CASSLDRTYEQYF. The CDR3 region has the DNA TGTGCCAGCAGCTTGGACAGAACCTACGAGCAGTACTTC.